A selection of T cell receptor beta chains follows, all from one sample in a study of glioma-infiltrating T cells after dendritic cell vaccination. The repertoire was sequenced with immunoSEQ multiplex PCR; TCRdb's copy has only in-frame clones and lacks some. The sample lists some 90,000 clones; approximately 80% were seen once. The sequenced sample was blood, obtained after dendritic cell vaccination. These receptors came from a human donor with glioblastoma. Both conserved end residues are part of each CDR3. Fields, in order: clone size, J gene, D gene, V gene, CDR3 DNA, CDR3 protein. D genes are given only for firm matches. Clone size is shown for a subset of rows, as once, few, many or a class of expanded clone.

few,TRBJ2-7,-,TRBV7-9,TGTGCCAGCAGCTTTGGACAGACCTACGAGCAGTACTTC,CASSFGQTYEQYF
-,TRBJ2-3,-,TRBV13,TGTGCCAGCTTGCAGGAGGGGAGGCTGCAGTATTTT,CASLQEGRLQYF
-,TRBJ1-2,TRBD1,TRBV18,TGTGCCAGCTCACTATATACCGGGACAGCCAACTATGGCTACACCTTC,CASSLYTGTANYGYTF
few,TRBJ2-3,-,TRBV19,TGTGCCAGTAGTGGAGACTGGTACACAGATACGCAGTATTTT,CASSGDWYTDTQYF
-,TRBJ1-4,TRBD1,TRBV4-1,TGCGCCAGCAGCCAAGGTCCCGGGACAGCTTCAACTAATGAAAAACTGTTTTTT,CASSQGPGTASTNEKLFF
-,TRBJ2-1,TRBD2,TRBV5-5,TGTGCCAGCAGCTTGAGGAGCGGGAACAACAATGAGCAGTTCTTC,CASSLRSGNNNEQFF
once,TRBJ1-6,TRBD1,TRBV2,TGTGCCAGCAGTGTTGAGGGGGCGGGTTCACCCCTCCACTTT,CASSVEGAGSPLHF
few,TRBJ2-1,TRBD2,TRBV19,TGTGCCAGTAGTATAGGTGGGACTAGCGGGAGTGATGAGCAGTTCTTC,CASSIGGTSGSDEQFF
-,TRBJ1-1,TRBD1,TRBV18,TGTGCCACAACGGGACAGGTTAACACTGAAGCTTTCTTT,CATTGQVNTEAFF
-,TRBJ1-1,-,TRBV5-6,TGTGCCAGCAGCCTCTACCCGGGCACTGAAGCTTTCTTT,CASSLYPGTEAFF
-,TRBJ1-1,-,TRBV7-9,TGTGCCAGCAGTTGGCAGAACACTGAAGCTTTCTTT,CASSWQNTEAFF
-,TRBJ2-1,-,TRBV9,TGTGCCAGCAGCGTAGAGGTAGCCCTTTACAATGAGCAGTTCTTC,CASSVEVALYNEQFF
-,TRBJ2-3,-,TRBV2,TGTGCCAGCAGTGAACAGGGGAGCACAGATACGCAGTATTTT,CASSEQGSTDTQYF
-,TRBJ2-2,-,TRBV6-5,TGTGCCAGCAGTTCTTACACCGGGGAGCTGTTTTTT,CASSSYTGELFF
-,TRBJ1-4,-,TRBV6-5,TGTGCCAGCAGTTACTCAAACGGGGAGGGTGAAAAACTGTTTTTT,CASSYSNGEGEKLFF
-,TRBJ1-2,TRBD1,TRBV2,TGTGCCAGCAGTGAAGACCCCCCGGGGACAGGGCGCAATGGCTACACCTTC,CASSEDPPGTGRNGYTF
-,TRBJ1-6,TRBD1,TRBV5-8,TGTGCCAGCAGCCCCCACCGGGACAGTAATTCACCCCTCCACTTT,CASSPHRDSNSPLHF
-,TRBJ2-7,-,TRBV9,TGTGCCTCTACCCCGGGACATTCCTCCTACGAGCAGTACTTC,CASTPGHSSYEQYF
-,TRBJ1-1,TRBD1,TRBV7-9,TGTGCCAGCAGCCAGACAGGGGGAGAAGCTTTCTTT,CASSQTGGEAFF
few,TRBJ2-1,TRBD2,TRBV9,TGTGCCAGCAGCGTAGGCCTAGCGGGGTACAATGAGCAGTTCTTC,CASSVGLAGYNEQFF
once,TRBJ2-4,-,TRBV25-1,TGTGCCAGCAGTGATTCAACGGTAGCCAAAAACATTCAGTACTTC,CASSDSTVAKNIQYF
once,TRBJ1-3,-,TRBV5-6,TGTGCCAGCAGCCAAAGATACGAGAGCTCTGGAAACACCATATATTTT,CASSQRYESSGNTIYF